This T cell receptor (beta chain) was observed in a study of T-cell reconstitution after alpha-beta-depleted transplantation in children. A library of TCRbeta sequences, prepared with unique molecular identifiers, was generated. Each CDR3 protein gets one entry after TCRdb re-called the PCR reads with MiXCR. Counted here are approximately 350,000 distinct CDR3 sequences, 10% occurring once; the ten biggest clones make up around 2.3%. Germline-derived CDR1 and CDR2 are MNHEY and SVGEGT. J lost 0 bases, V lost 8 bases, and 2 bases had no gene match. The CDR3 has 13 amino acids. This sequence originates from a human donor who donated a stem cell graft to a child with acute lymphoblastic leukemia. The V gene is TRBV6-2 or TRBV6-3, the J gene TRBJ2-7; 9 bases agree with TRBD2. The specimen comprised PBMCs from the stem cell graft donor, sampled from the stem cell graft. Here the CDR3 DNA reads TGTGCCAGCGGGACTAGCAGCTCCTACGAGCAGTACTTC. It codes for CASGTSSSYEQYF.